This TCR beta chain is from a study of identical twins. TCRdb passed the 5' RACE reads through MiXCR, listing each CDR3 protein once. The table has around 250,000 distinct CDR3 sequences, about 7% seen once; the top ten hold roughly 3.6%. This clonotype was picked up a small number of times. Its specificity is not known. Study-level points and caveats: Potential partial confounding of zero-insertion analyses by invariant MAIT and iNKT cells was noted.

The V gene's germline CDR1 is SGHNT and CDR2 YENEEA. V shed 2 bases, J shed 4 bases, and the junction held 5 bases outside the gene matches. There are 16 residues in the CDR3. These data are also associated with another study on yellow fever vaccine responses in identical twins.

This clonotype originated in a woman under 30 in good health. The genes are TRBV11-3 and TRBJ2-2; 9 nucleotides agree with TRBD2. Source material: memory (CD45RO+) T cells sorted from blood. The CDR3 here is CASSLQIAGATGELFF. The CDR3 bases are TGTGCCAGCAGCTTACAGATAGCGGGAGCCACCGGGGAGCTGTTTTTT.